The 17 T cell receptor beta chains presented below share a single source sample, sequenced in a study of identical twins (dated by TCRdb to the mid-2010s). The library relied on 5' RACE. The listed sequencing device is Illumina HiSeq 2000. Using fastp at Q25 and MiXCR, TCRdb reprocessed the public reads and kept productive beta chains. Every entry covers one CDR3 protein and lists the most common genes and DNA from its rows. Within this sample are a few hundred thousand distinct CDR3 sequences, with roughly an eighth of them counted one time only. Jointly, the top ten make up around 7.8% of the sample. The data were also submitted as part of a second study, on yellow fever vaccine responses in identical twins.

Material: CD8+ T cells sorted from blood. The receptors were sampled from a woman under 30 in good health.

The chain employs TRBV6-4 and TRBJ2-1; TRBD2 might be the D (6 bases). The CDR3 loop spans 13 amino acids. V lost 6 bases to trimming and J lost 8 bases, with 14 bases between them. The germline V gene has CDR1 MRHNA and CDR2 SNTAGT. The chain's CDR3 is CASSKTSRDEQFF. In DNA form, the CDR3 reads TGTGCCAGCAGCAAGACTAGTCGGGATGAGCAGTTCTTC.

This clonotype was found a few times. This rearrangement joins TRBV6-1 to TRBJ2-5; 7 bases map to TRBD2. V shed 4 bases and J 2 bases; nucleotides not matched to a gene: 4. The CDR3 extends over 14 amino acids. Germline lookup yields CDR1 MNHNS and CDR2 SASEGT. The CDR3 is CASSAGLPQETQYF. CDR3 nucleotides: TGTGCCAGCAGTGCGGGACTACCTCAAGAGACCCAGTACTTC.

This clonotype came up a few times. V gene TRBV14 combines with J gene TRBJ2-5, with 7 positions matching TRBD1. V trimming: 5 bases; J trimming: 3 bases; junction bases outside the gene matches: 6. CDR1 SGHDN and CDR2 FVKESK come from the germline V gene. CDR3 length equals 14 residues. CDR3 DNA: TGTGCCAGCAGCTCGCCGGGACAGAAAGAGACCCAGTACTTC. Amino acid sequence: CASSSPGQKETQYF. The full variable domain, completed using reference TRBV14 and TRBJ2-5, is EAGVTQFPSHSVIEKGQTVTLRCDPISGHDNLYWYRRVMGKEIKFLLHFVKESKQDESGMPNNRFLAERTGGTYSTLKVQPAELEDSGVYFCASSSPGQKETQYFGPGTRLLVL.

The chain employs TRBV27 and TRBJ2-7; D unclear. V dropped 6 bases and J dropped 7 bases, with 13 bases sitting between them. Germline assignment: CDR1 MNHEY and CDR2 SMNVEV (reference sequence). The CDR3 is made up of 12 amino acids. Written as DNA, the CDR3 is TGTGCCAGCAGCGTACAAGGGCGGGAGCAGTACTTC. As protein: CASSVQGREQYF.

This clonotype was recorded a few times. The chain combines TRBV7-6 with TRBJ2-3, with TRBD2 matching 11 bases. CDR3 length equals 16 residues. Germline values: CDR1 SGHVS, CDR2 FNYEAQ. V lost 2 bases to trimming and J lost 6 bases; unmatched junction nucleotides: 7. CDR3 amino acids: CASSLTSGSNLDTQYF. DNA for the CDR3: TGTGCCAGCAGCTTAACTAGCGGGAGTAATTTGGATACGCAGTATTTT. Based on the CDR3 plus reference TRBV7-6 and TRBJ2-3, the full variable domain is GAGVSQSPRYKVTKRGQDVALRCDPISGHVSLYWYRQALGQGPEFLTYFNYEAQQDKSGLPNDRFSAERPEGSISTLTIQRTEQRDSAMYRCASSLTSGSNLDTQYFGPGTRLTVL.

This clonotype has only a few counts. The chain combines TRBV10-2 with TRBJ1-2; D remains unclear. This CDR3 has 13 residues. V lost 10 bases and J lost 4, with 16 bases in between. The germline V gene has CDR1 WSHSY and CDR2 SAAADI. The CDR3 sequence: CATADPLRYGYTF. In DNA, the CDR3 is TGCGCCACCGCCGACCCCCTGCGCTATGGCTACACCTTC.

The V gene is TRBV29-1, the J gene TRBJ2-7, with D hard to call. In germline, CDR1 is SQVTM, CDR2 ANQGSEA. Trimming removed 4 bases at V and 4 bases at J, with 20 bases between. The CDR3 is made up of 15 amino acids. DNA for the CDR3: TGCAGCGTTGGGGAAGGACCCAGAGGTTGGTACGAGCAGTACTTC. Protein product: CSVGEGPRGWYEQYF.

This clonotype was found many times. Written as DNA, the CDR3 is TGCGCCAGCAGCTACGGGACTTTAACCTACGAGCAGTACTTC. It translates to CASSYGTLTYEQYF. The rearrangement links TRBV5-1 to TRBJ2-7, with D tentatively TRBD2 (6 bases). The CDR3 loop spans 14 amino acids. V was cut by 3 bases and J by 2 bases, with 12 bases left in between. Germline loops: CDR1 SGHRS, CDR2 YFSETQ.

The rearrangement joins TRBV9 to TRBJ2-5, with TRBD2 matching over 10 bases. V gave up 2 bases and J gave up 5 bases; unmatched junction bases: 6. CDR3 length: 15 amino acids. Germline V gene sequence: CDR1 SGDLS, CDR2 YYNGEE. CDR3 bases: TGTGCCAGCAGCGTGAGCGGGAGGGCCAGTGAGACCCAGTACTTC. Amino acids: CASSVSGRASETQYF.

This clonotype has at least ten counts. This chain connects TRBV13 to TRBJ2-3; 7 bases are a match to TRBD1. Germline-derived CDR1 and CDR2 are PRHDT and FYEKMQ (reference sequence). The length of the CDR3 is 16 residues. The J segment lost 2 bases and the V segment lost 4 bases, leaving 9 bases of the junction unmatched. The CDR3 protein is CASSYPGTDYTDTQYF. The DNA of the CDR3 is TGTGCCAGCAGCTACCCCGGGACAGACTACACAGATACGCAGTATTTT.

The chain links TRBV25-1 to TRBJ2-2; 9 positions agree with TRBD1. The CDR3 spans 16 residues. In germline, CDR1 is MGHDK, CDR2 SYGVNS. The junction had 3 bases not matched to a gene; V was cut back by 3 bases and J by 1 base. The DNA for the CDR3 is TGTGCCAGCAGTGATCTGGACAGGGGGAACACCGGGGAGCTGTTTTTT. Its translation is CASSDLDRGNTGELFF.

This clonotype came up many times. The chain links TRBV28 to TRBJ2-3, with TRBD2 as a possible D gene (6 bases). Trimming removed 7 bases at V and 5 bases at J, with 13 bases between. The CDR3 totals 13 residues. In germline, CDR1 is MDHEN, CDR2 SYDVKM. DNA for the CDR3: TGTGCCAGCAAGCGCCGGGGGAGAGATACGCAGTATTTT. Translated, it gives CASKRRGRDTQYF. The entire variable domain, with the rest obtained from reference TRBV28 and TRBJ2-3, is as follows: DVKVTQSSRYLVKRTGEKVFLECVQDMDHENMFWYRQDPGLGLRLIYFSYDVKMKEKGDIPEGYSVSREKKERFSLILESASTNQTSMYLCASKRRGRDTQYFGPGTRLTVL.

This clonotype was detected only a few times. The chain combines TRBV20-1 with TRBJ2-7; D call uncertain. Trimming removed 3 bases from V and 1 base from J, with 7 bases in between. The CDR3 has 12 amino acids. Germline assignment: CDR1 DFQATT and CDR2 SNEGSKA (reference sequence). CDR3 nucleotides: TGCAGTGCTAGTTCTGGTTCCTACGAGCAGTACGTC. This gives the protein CSASSGSYEQYV.

The chain combines TRBV20-1 with TRBJ1-1; 9 nucleotides align to TRBD1. The CDR3 runs 15 residues. Germline CDR1 DFQATT, CDR2 SNEGSKA (reference sequence). J was trimmed by 1 base and V by 3 bases; bases with no gene match: 6. The CDR3 nucleotides are TGCAGTGCTAGGAGACCGGGACAGGGGAACACTGAAGCTTTCTTT. Translated: CSARRPGQGNTEAFF.

The rearrangement uses TRBV7-9 and TRBJ1-5; D gene ambiguous. The length of the CDR3 is 13 residues. The V and J ends lost 5 bases and 6 bases respectively, with 11 bases between them. Per germline, CDR1 SEHNR and CDR2 FQNEAQ (reference sequence). The CDR3 region has the DNA TGTGCCAGCAGCATAGAGAGAGGTCAGCCCCAGCATTTT. It encodes CASSIERGQPQHF.

Regarding this clonotype: One end of the junction fails to match germline, which may point to a read error. V usage is TRBV18 and J usage is TRBJ2-3, with 7 nucleotides matching TRBD1. The CDR3 has 14 residues. Germline V CDR1 and CDR2: KGHSH, LQKENI. The CDR3 protein is CASSPLVRGNRRRF. In DNA, the CDR3 is TGTGCCAGCTCACCACTTGTCAGGGGGAATCGTCGAAGGTTT.

This clonotype was found a few times. V usage is TRBV4-1 and J usage is TRBJ2-7, with TRBD2 as a possible D gene (5 bases). Trimming took 0 bases from V and 5 from J, leaving 11 bases between them. Germline V gene data show CDR1 as MGHRA and CDR2 as YSYEKL. The CDR3 runs 14 residues. The CDR3 loop is CASSQDRRGNEQYF. CDR3 bases: TGCGCCAGCAGCCAAGATCGTCGGGGTAACGAGCAGTACTTC.